This TCR beta chain is drawn from a study of graft-versus-host responses after intestinal transplantation. Findings and limits, study-wide: Present in recipient marrow, GvH clones included some that appeared first in ileum or blood.

TCRdb's copy holds only in-frame clones and misses some; the assay was immunoSEQ multiplex PCR. Among 55,000 to 75,000 clones listed, about 80% were seen once. In germline, CDR1 is KGHSH, CDR2 LQKENI. The CDR3 length is 19 residues. Trimming removed 3 bases from V and 3 bases from J; junction bases left unmatched: 14. As for this clone: The antigen remains unidentified.

This clonotype was sampled from a human donor who was the organ donor for an intestinal transplant. V usage is TRBV18 and J usage is TRBJ2-1; TRBD2 agrees at 10 bases. The source was unstimulated CD4+ T cells sorted from spleen or lymph node cells, collected before transplant. The CDR3 DNA sequence: TGTGCCAGCTCACCCGCCCTAGCGGGGGCCACCTCGATCTACAATGAGCAGTTCTTC. This codes for CASSPALAGATSIYNEQFF.